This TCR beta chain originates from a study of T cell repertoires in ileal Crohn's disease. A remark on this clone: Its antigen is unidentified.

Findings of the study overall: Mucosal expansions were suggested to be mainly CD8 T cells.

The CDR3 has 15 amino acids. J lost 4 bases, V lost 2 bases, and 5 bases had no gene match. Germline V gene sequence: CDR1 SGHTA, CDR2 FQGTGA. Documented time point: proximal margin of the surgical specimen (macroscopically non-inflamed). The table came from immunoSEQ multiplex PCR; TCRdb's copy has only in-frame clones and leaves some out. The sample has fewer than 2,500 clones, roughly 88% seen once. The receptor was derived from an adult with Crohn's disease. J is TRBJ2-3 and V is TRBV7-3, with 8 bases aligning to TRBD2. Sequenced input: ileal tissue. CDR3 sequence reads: CASSLLAGSADTQYF. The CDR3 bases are TGTGCCAGCAGCTTACTAGCGGGCTCGGCAGATACGCAGTATTTT.